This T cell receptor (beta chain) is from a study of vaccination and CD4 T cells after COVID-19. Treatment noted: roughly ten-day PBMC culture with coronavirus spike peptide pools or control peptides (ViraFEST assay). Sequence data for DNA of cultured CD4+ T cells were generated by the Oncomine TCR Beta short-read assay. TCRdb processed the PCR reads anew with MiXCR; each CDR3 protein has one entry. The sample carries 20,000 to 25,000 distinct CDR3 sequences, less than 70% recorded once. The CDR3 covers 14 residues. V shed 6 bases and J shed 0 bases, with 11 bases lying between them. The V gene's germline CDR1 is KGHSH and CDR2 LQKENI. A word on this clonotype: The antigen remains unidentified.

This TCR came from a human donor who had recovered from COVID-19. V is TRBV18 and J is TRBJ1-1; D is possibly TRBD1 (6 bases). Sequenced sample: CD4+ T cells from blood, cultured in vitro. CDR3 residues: CASSFGQMNTEAFF. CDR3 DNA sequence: TGTGCCAGCTCGTTTGGACAGATGAACACTGAAGCTTTCTTT.